The 21 T cell receptor beta chains below were found in one sample sequenced in a study of T cell responses to AZD1222 COVID-19 vaccine. Here immunoSEQ multiplex PCR was the method, and the copy in TCRdb shows in-frame clones only, minus some. The sample lists about 130,000 clones, about 89% occurring once. The sequences come from peripheral blood, collected 28 days after the second AZD1222 dose. These receptors all stem from an adult who received the AZD1222 COVID-19 vaccine.

The CDR3 DNA is TGTGCCAGTACCGACAGCGGGCAAGTCGGAAAACTGTTTTTT. Its translation is CASTDSGQVGKLFF. The J gene is TRBJ1-4, the V gene TRBV19; possible D gene TRBD1, 5 bases. This CDR3 contains 14 residues. V was clipped by 7 bases and J by 10 bases, with 19 bases between them. Germline V gene sequence: CDR1 LNHDA, CDR2 SQIVND (reference sequence).

The chain combines TRBV10-2 with TRBJ1-2; D not certain. Between the trimmed V and J ends, which lost 8 bases and 2 bases, there was a span of 6 bases. The CDR3 has 11 residues. Germline CDR1 is WSHSY and CDR2 is SAAADI. This chain's CDR3 is CASSDNYGYTF. The CDR3 nucleotides read TGCGCCAGCTCCGACAACTATGGCTACACCTTC.

The chain couples TRBV5-1 to TRBJ2-1, with 7 bases fitting TRBD1. J gave up 4 bases and V 0 bases, and 4 bases lay outside the gene matches. The CDR3 runs 15 residues. Germline values: CDR1 SGHRS, CDR2 YFSETQ. CDR3 sequence (DNA): TGCGCCAGCAGCTTGGGGACAGGAGCTTACAATGAGCAGTTCTTC. This gives the protein CASSLGTGAYNEQFF.

This clone was seen a single time. V and J are TRBV6-1 and TRBJ2-1, with a weak D call TRBD2 (6 bases). Germline CDR1 MNHNS, CDR2 SASEGT. Trimming shortened V by 1 base and J by 7 bases, and 8 bases separated the two germline ends. The CDR3 has 13 amino acids. The CDR3 nucleotides read TGTGCCAGCAGTGAAGGACTAGGAAATGAGCAGTTCTTC. Its protein is CASSEGLGNEQFF.

The genes are TRBV5-4 and TRBJ2-1, with D perhaps given as TRBD1 or TRBD2 (5 bases each). V was cut by 4 bases and J by 1 base, with 15 bases left in between. Germline CDR1 SGHNT, CDR2 YYREEE (reference sequence). The CDR3 spans 16 residues. This chain's CDR3 is CASSLGWDPSYNEQFF. In DNA form, the CDR3 reads TGTGCCAGCAGCCTGGGTTGGGACCCATCCTACAATGAGCAGTTCTTC.

This clone has just one count. The chain couples TRBV6-5 to TRBJ1-1, with 9 bases matching TRBD1. CDR3 length equals 12 residues. The J segment lost 8 bases and the V segment lost 6 bases, leaving 4 bases of the junction unmatched. The germline V gene encodes CDR1 MNHEY and CDR2 SVGAGI. The CDR3 region has the DNA TGTGCCAGCAGACCTACAGGGGGCGAAGCTTTCTTT. Protein: CASRPTGGEAFF.

The chain joins TRBV19 to TRBJ1-2; weak D call: TRBD1 (5 bases). Trimming shortened V by 5 bases and J by 2 bases, and 9 bases separated the two germline ends. Germline assignment: CDR1 LNHDA and CDR2 SQIVND (reference sequence). The CDR3 length is 13 residues. In DNA, the CDR3 is TGTGCCAGTAGTCCCCAGGGAAACTATGGCTACACCTTC. Protein: CASSPQGNYGYTF.

This clone was counted at least ten times. The chain combines TRBV2 with TRBJ2-3, with 9 nucleotides matching TRBD2. The germline V gene has CDR1 SNHLY and CDR2 FYNNEI. The J segment lost 4 bases and the V segment lost 8 bases, leaving 7 bases of the junction unmatched. The CDR3 is 14 amino acids. This chain's CDR3 is CASLSGRSPDTQYF. For the CDR3, the DNA is TGTGCCAGCTTAAGCGGGAGGTCCCCAGATACGCAGTATTTT.

This clone was seen once. The chain couples TRBV6-5 to TRBJ1-2, with a tentative D call TRBD1 (5 bases). CDR1 is MNHEY, CDR2 SVGAGI, per germline. The germline V and J ends were trimmed by 8 bases and 5 bases, with 9 bases remaining between them. The length of the CDR3 is 11 residues. CDR3 residues: CASRDEYGYTF. CDR3 sequence (DNA): TGTGCCAGCCGGGACGAATATGGCTACACCTTC.

This chain joins TRBV6-5 and TRBJ2-2; D may be TRBD1 or TRBD2 (5 bases each). The V gene's germline CDR1 is MNHEY and CDR2 SVGAGI. The CDR3 runs to 15 residues. With 5 bases removed from V and 5 bases from J, the gap between germline ends came to 15 bases. This chain's CDR3 is CASSPGTSETGELFF. CDR3 in DNA: TGTGCCAGCAGTCCCGGGACCTCGGAGACCGGGGAGCTGTTTTTT.

The chain links TRBV18 to TRBJ2-1; TRBD2 agrees at 10 bases. Germline V lookup: CDR1 KGHSH, CDR2 LQKENI. The CDR3 spans 15 residues. J was trimmed by 7 bases and V by 1 base; bases with no gene match: 4. The CDR3 protein is CASSPQSGGANEQFF. The CDR3 DNA is TGTGCCAGCTCACCACAGAGCGGGGGGGCAAATGAGCAGTTCTTC.

V usage is TRBV21-1 and J usage is TRBJ2-3; TRBD2, the table's D call, was not compared with the DNA. TRBV21-1 is given as a pseudogene. The CDR3 has 18 amino acids. The CDR3 protein is CASRVGASGSGGTDTQYF. CDR3 DNA: TGTGCCAGCCGGGTTGGGGCTAGCGGGAGTGGGGGCACAGATACGCAGTATTTT.

The CDR3 reads CASSPGTETYNEQFF. The CDR3 DNA is TGCGCCAGCAGCCCCGGGACGGAGACCTACAATGAGCAGTTCTTC. The rearrangement joins TRBV5-1 to TRBJ2-1; TRBD1 or TRBD2 may be the D gene (5 bases each). From germline, CDR1 is SGHRS and CDR2 YFSETQ. The CDR3 has 15 amino acids. Deletions cut 4 bases from V and 2 bases from J, with 13 bases between.

The chain links TRBV6-5 to TRBJ1-2; possibly TRBD1 for D (5 bases). Trimming pared 6 bases from V and 2 bases from J, leaving 16 bases between. CDR1 and CDR2 from the germline V gene are MNHEY and SVGAGI. This CDR3 comprises 15 residues. CDR3 region: CASRDARRVNYGYTF. The DNA for the CDR3 is TGTGCCAGCAGAGACGCCCGCAGGGTGAACTATGGCTACACCTTC.

The chain uses TRBV7-2 and TRBJ2-1; D might be TRBD1 or TRBD2, each matching 5 bases. This CDR3 comprises 15 residues. From germline, CDR1 is SGHTA and CDR2 FQGNSA. V lost 4 bases to trimming and J lost 3 bases, with 13 bases between them. CDR3 in amino acids: CASSWTVGDYNEQFF. CDR3 sequence (DNA): TGTGCCAGCAGCTGGACTGTGGGGGACTACAATGAGCAGTTCTTC.

This chain joins TRBV27 and TRBJ2-7; 8 bases match TRBD2. The V gene's germline CDR1 is MNHEY and CDR2 SMNVEV (reference sequence). The CDR3 has 14 amino acids. Trimming at V came to 5 bases and at J to 4 bases, leaving 7 bases not matched to a gene. CDR3 sequence (DNA): TGTGCCAGCAGTCAGAGCGGGGGACTGTACGAGCAGTACTTC. The encoded protein is CASSQSGGLYEQYF.

This chain connects TRBV5-6 to TRBJ1-5, with 11 bases that match TRBD1. The CDR3 is 17 amino acids. Germline assignment: CDR1 SGHDT and CDR2 YYEEEE. With V trimmed by 3 bases and J by 6 bases, 11 bases remained unmatched. CDR3 region: CASSSFGQGAVGQPQHF. CDR3 bases: TGTGCCAGCAGCTCATTCGGACAGGGGGCGGTGGGTCAGCCCCAGCATTTT. Based on the CDR3 plus reference TRBV5-6 and TRBJ1-5, the full variable domain is DAGVTQSPTHLIKTRGQQVTLRCSPKSGHDTVSWYQQALGQGPQFIFQYYEEEERQRGNFPDRFSGHQFPNYSSELNVNALLLGDSALYLCASSSFGQGAVGQPQHFGDGTRLSIL.

V is TRBV11-2 and J is TRBJ2-5; D not resolved. The length of the CDR3 is 14 residues. Trimming removed 2 bases from V and 1 base from J, with 8 bases in between. Germline-derived CDR1 and CDR2 are SGHAT and FQNNGV. The CDR3 spells CASSLRTAQETQYF. The CDR3 nucleotides read TGTGCCAGCAGCTTAAGGACGGCCCAAGAGACCCAGTACTTC. Using reference TRBV11-2 and TRBJ2-5 for the parts outside the CDR3, the full variable domain is EAGVAQSPRYKIIEKRQSVAFWCNPISGHATLYWYQQILGQGPKLLIQFQNNGVVDDSQLPKDRFSAERLKGVDSTLKIQPAKLEDSAVYLCASSLRTAQETQYFGPGTRLLVL.

The chain recombines TRBV3-1 (or the pseudogene TRBV3-2) with TRBJ2-1, with 7 bases identical to TRBD2. V was clipped by 3 bases and J by 2 bases; unmatched bases: 4. Germline V gene sequence: CDR1 LGHDT, CDR2 YNNKEL (reference sequence). CDR3 size: 15 residues. Written as DNA, the CDR3 is TGTGCCAGCAGCCAGCAAAGCGGGGCCTACAATGAGCAGTTCTTC. Encoded protein: CASSQQSGAYNEQFF.

The chain employs TRBV29-1 and TRBJ1-2; D not certain. CDR3 length equals 9 residues. Per the germline V gene, CDR1 is SQVTM and CDR2 is ANQGSEA. The ends were cut back, 4 bases at V and 8 bases at J, with 5 bases in the middle. CDR3 sequence: CSVGSGYTF. Written as DNA, the CDR3 is TGCAGCGTTGGGTCAGGCTACACCTTC.

The V and J genes are TRBV9 and TRBJ1-1, with D hard to call. Germline V lookup: CDR1 SGDLS, CDR2 YYNGEE. The CDR3 is 17 amino acids. The V and J ends lost 0 bases and 1 base respectively, with 16 bases between them. The CDR3 here is CASSVDRAPIPNTEAFF. CDR3 in DNA: TGTGCCAGCAGCGTAGATAGGGCCCCCATTCCGAACACTGAAGCTTTCTTT.